This is a list of T cell receptor beta chains from one sample in a study of blood T cell repertoires in COVID-19. Using immunoSEQ multiplex PCR, the repertoire was profiled, and TCRdb retains in-frame clones only, with some absent. The data hold roughly 220,000 clones, with 84% observed a single time. The material sequenced was PBMCs or T cells enriched from blood (not recorded which). The source of these receptors is a woman in her thirties or forties who had recovered from COVID-19. Each CDR3 is given with its conserved first and last residue. Fields, in order: J gene, D gene, V gene, clone size, CDR3 protein, CDR3 DNA. A D gene is named only where the DNA matches it firmly. Not every row has a clone size; where given, it reads once, few, many or a size class.

j_gene: TRBJ2-7
d_gene: .
v_gene: TRBV10-3
abundance: .
CDR3aa: CAIRGVSSYEQYF
CDR3nt: TGTGCCATCAGGGGCGTGAGCTCCTACGAGCAGTACTTC

j_gene: TRBJ1-6
d_gene: .
v_gene: TRBV5-1
abundance: .
CDR3aa: CASSLGGSNSPLHF
CDR3nt: TGCGCCAGCAGCTTGGGTGGTAGTAATTCACCCCTCCACTTT

j_gene: TRBJ1-5
d_gene: TRBD1
v_gene: TRBV19
abundance: .
CDR3aa: CASTLQGLTQPQHF
CDR3nt: TGTGCCAGTACCCTACAGGGGCTCACTCAGCCCCAGCATTTT

j_gene: TRBJ2-3
d_gene: .
v_gene: TRBV7-7
abundance: .
CDR3aa: CASSPVAGGLTDTQYF
CDR3nt: TGTGCCAGCAGCCCCGTTGCAGGGGGGCTTACAGATACGCAGTATTTT

j_gene: TRBJ2-1
d_gene: TRBD2
v_gene: TRBV11-2
abundance: .
CDR3aa: CASAKGTSGDHEQFF
CDR3nt: TGTGCCAGCGCTAAGGGGACTAGCGGGGACCATGAGCAGTTCTTC

j_gene: TRBJ2-3
d_gene: TRBD1
v_gene: TRBV6-5
abundance: .
CDR3aa: CATKGAPTGADTQYF
CDR3nt: TGTGCCACCAAGGGGGCCCCGACTGGCGCAGATACGCAGTATTTT

j_gene: TRBJ2-1
d_gene: .
v_gene: TRBV24-1
abundance: once
CDR3aa: CATSDRGRAQSYNEQFF
CDR3nt: TGTGCCACCAGTGACCGGGGAAGGGCGCAGTCCTACAATGAGCAGTTCTTC

j_gene: TRBJ1-2
d_gene: .
v_gene: TRBV4-3
abundance: .
CDR3aa: CASSQELYPQLGYTF
CDR3nt: TGCGCCAGCAGCCAAGAACTCTACCCCCAATTAGGCTACACCTTC

j_gene: TRBJ1-2
d_gene: .
v_gene: TRBV7-2
abundance: .
CDR3aa: CASSLGRQGDRYGYTF
CDR3nt: TGTGCCAGCAGCTTAGGGCGGCAGGGTGACCGCTATGGCTACACCTTC

j_gene: TRBJ1-5
d_gene: TRBD1
v_gene: TRBV19
abundance: .
CDR3aa: CASSSYPGGRSNQPQHF
CDR3nt: TGTGCCAGTAGTAGCTATCCAGGGGGCCGGAGCAATCAGCCCCAGCATTTT